This T cell receptor beta chain came from a study of technical replicates of blood from a few donors. Using immunoSEQ multiplex PCR, the repertoire was profiled, and TCRdb retains in-frame clones only, with some absent. The profile shows tens of thousands of clones, about 95% of them singletons. With 2 bases clipped from V and 5 bases from J, the junction kept 3 bases outside the gene matches. CDR1 and CDR2 from the germline V gene are SGDLS and YYNGEE. The CDR3 runs 14 residues. Sequenced: PBMCs. This TCR was sampled from a human donor in good health. Some clones in this sample may be carry-over from other donors' samples. The genes are TRBV9 and TRBJ2-2; TRBD2 matches 7 bases. CDR3 loop: CASSVREGTGELFF. The CDR3 coding sequence is TGTGCCAGCAGCGTCAGGGAGGGGACCGGGGAGCTGTTTTTT.